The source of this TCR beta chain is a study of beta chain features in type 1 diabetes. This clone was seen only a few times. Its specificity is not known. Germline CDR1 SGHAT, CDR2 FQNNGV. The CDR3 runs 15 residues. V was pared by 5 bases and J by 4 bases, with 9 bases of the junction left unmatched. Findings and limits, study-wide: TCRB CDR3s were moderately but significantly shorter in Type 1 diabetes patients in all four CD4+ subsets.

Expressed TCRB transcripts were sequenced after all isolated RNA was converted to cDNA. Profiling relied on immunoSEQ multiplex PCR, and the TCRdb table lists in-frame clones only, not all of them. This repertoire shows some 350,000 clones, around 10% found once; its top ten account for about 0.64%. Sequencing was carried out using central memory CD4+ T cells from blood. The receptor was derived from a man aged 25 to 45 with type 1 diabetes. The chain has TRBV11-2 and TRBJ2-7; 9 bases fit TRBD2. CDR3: CASSPRLAEGYEQYF. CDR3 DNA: TGTGCCAGCAGCCCGCGACTAGCGGAGGGGTACGAGCAGTACTTC.